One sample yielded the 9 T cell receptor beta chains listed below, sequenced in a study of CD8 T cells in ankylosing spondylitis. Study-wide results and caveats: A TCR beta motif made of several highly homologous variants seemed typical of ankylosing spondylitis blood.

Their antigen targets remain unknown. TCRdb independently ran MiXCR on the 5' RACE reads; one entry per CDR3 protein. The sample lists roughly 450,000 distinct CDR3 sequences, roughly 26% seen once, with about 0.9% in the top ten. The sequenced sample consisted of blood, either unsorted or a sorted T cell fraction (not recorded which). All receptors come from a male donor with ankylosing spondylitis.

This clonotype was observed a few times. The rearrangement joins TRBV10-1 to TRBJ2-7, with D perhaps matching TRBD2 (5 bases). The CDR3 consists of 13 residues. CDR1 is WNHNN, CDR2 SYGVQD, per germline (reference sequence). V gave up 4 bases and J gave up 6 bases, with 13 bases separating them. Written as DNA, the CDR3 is TGCGCCAGCAGTGGTGACCTAGCAGGCGAGCAGTACTTC. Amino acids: CASSGDLAGEQYF.

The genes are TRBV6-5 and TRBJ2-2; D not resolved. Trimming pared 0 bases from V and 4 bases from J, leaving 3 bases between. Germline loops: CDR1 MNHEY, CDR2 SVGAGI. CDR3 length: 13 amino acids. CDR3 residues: CASSYSTTGELFF. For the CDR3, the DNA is TGTGCCAGCAGTTACTCGACCACCGGGGAGCTGTTTTTT.

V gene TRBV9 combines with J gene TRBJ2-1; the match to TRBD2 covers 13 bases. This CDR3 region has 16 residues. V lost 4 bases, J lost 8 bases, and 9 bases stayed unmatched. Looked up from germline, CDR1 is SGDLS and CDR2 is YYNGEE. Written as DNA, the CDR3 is TGTGCCAGCAGCTTACGCGGGACTAGCGGGATCGATGAGCAGTTCTTC. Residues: CASSLRGTSGIDEQFF.

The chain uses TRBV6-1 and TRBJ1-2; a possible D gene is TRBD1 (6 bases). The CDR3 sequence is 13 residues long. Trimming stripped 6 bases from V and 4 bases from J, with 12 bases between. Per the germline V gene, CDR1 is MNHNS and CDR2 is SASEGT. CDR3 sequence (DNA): TGTGCCAGCAGGGCCACAGGGACCTATGGCTACACCTTC. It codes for CASRATGTYGYTF.

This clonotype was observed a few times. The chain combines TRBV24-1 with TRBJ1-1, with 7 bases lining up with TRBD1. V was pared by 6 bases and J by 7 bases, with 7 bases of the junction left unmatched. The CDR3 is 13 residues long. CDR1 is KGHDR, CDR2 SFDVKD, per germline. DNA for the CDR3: TGTGCCACCAGTCAATCATGGGACAGTGAAGCTTTCTTT. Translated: CATSQSWDSEAFF.

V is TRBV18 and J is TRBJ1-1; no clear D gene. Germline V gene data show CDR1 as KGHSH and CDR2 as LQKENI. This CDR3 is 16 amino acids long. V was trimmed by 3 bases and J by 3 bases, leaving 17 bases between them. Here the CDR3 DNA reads TGTGCCAGCTCACCCCGGCAGCCCCGGACGGACACTGAAGCTTTCTTT. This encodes CASSPRQPRTDTEAFF.

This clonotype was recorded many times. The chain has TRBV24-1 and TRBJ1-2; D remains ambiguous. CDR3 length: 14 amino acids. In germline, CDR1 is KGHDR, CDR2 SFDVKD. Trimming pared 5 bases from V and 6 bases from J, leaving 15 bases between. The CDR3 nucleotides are TGTGCCACCAGTGCACCCCGTCAGCTAAATGGCTACACCTTC. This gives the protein CATSAPRQLNGYTF.

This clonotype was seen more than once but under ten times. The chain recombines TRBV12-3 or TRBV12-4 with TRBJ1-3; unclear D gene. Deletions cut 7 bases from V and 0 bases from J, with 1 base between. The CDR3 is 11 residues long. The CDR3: CASNSGNTIYF. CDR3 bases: TGTGCCAGCAACTCTGGAAACACCATATATTTT.

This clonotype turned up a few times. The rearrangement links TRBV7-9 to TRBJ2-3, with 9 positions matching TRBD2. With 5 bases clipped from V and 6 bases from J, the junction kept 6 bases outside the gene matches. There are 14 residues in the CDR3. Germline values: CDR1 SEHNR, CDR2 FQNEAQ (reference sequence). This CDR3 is CASSLLSGSDTQYF. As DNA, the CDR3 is TGTGCCAGCAGCCTTCTTAGCGGGAGCGATACGCAGTATTTT.